This TCR beta chain was sequenced for a study of blood T cells in healthy people across ages. In the study overall: Capturing about one barcoded beta molecule per two T cells was achieved by template switching. General study points: The study could not conclusively compare naive and antigen-experienced cells, given its unsorted PBMCs.

A second PCR of about 6 to 11 cycles used a sample-barcoded 5' primer and a J-beta primer mix. Each CDR3 protein gets one entry after TCRdb re-called the 5' RACE reads with MiXCR. The table lists more than 1,000,000 distinct CDR3 sequences, almost 25% of them singletons. Isolation yielded PBMCs, at least 6.5 million per sample, in every case. This clonotype was recorded many times. Its antigen is not known. Losses at the gene ends were 6 bases for V and 0 bases for J; bases not matched to a gene: 8. Germline V gene lookup returns CDR1 MDHEN and CDR2 SYDVKM. The CDR3 loop spans 17 amino acids. The same data also contributed to another study, on T cells of mothers and their children.

Material for sequencing was blood. This clonotype originated in a girl aged 2 to 9 in good health. The rearrangement joins TRBV28 to TRBJ2-6; TRBD1 matches at 7 bases. CDR3 region: CASRTRDSLSGANVLTF. CDR3 DNA sequence: TGTGCCAGCAGAACCAGGGACAGCCTCTCTGGGGCCAACGTCCTGACTTTC.